Described below is a single T cell receptor (beta chain) sequence and its context. Its antigen is currently unknown. Deletions cut 3 bases from V and 0 bases from J, with 22 bases between. This CDR3 contains 19 residues. Looked up from germline, CDR1 is LNHDA and CDR2 is SQIVND (reference sequence). The sample comes from a study of shared clonotypes between healthy human individuals. Study findings and constraints: At large depth, rarefaction still showed sorted-subset sequencing to be incomplete.

Data came from immunoSEQ multiplex PCR; TCRdb stores just in-frame clones and leaves some out. The profile covers under 850,000 clones, with roughly two thirds appearing a single time and more than 1.5% taken by the ten largest. Material: memory CD4+ T cells sorted from blood. The subset is: CD45RA-negative fraction. This sequence originates from a woman in her twenties or thirties in good health. The genes are TRBV19 and TRBJ2-3, with D perhaps given as TRBD1 or TRBD2 (5 bases each). CDR3 DNA sequence: TGTGCCAGTAGTATTGGGGGAAGCCCCCTCGCCCTTAGCACAGATACGCAGTATTTT. It is translated as CASSIGGSPLALSTDTQYF.